The TCR beta chain described here comes from a study of OX40 agonist ivuxolimab in advanced cancers. Concerning the study at large: Ivuxolimab was a fully human IgG2 agonistic monoclonal antibody targeting the costimulatory receptor OX40 (CD134). Intravenous ivuxolimab was administered to patients every 2 weeks at six dose levels: 0.01, 0.1, 0.3, 1.5, 3 and 10 mg/kg. Among the 50 to 55 dose-escalation patients, around 19 had hepatocellular carcinoma, approximately 15 melanoma, 9 renal cell carcinoma and 9 head and neck cancer. In the dose-escalation cohort, approximately 82% of patients were male, and the mean age was approximately 64 years, with a range of about 23 to 90. Patients were allowed to have had prior anti-PD-1, anti-PD-L1 or anti-CTLA-4 therapy, and around two fifths of the dose-escalation patients had been treated with checkpoint inhibitors. Partial responses occurred in three dose-escalation patients: two with cutaneous melanoma and one with hepatocellular carcinoma. Peripheral TCRbeta sequencing was intended to test whether TCR sequence diversity was altered and clonal T-cell expansion was caused by ivuxolimab. The monotherapy dose-escalation portion (N of about 52 patients) of the phase I ivuxolimab trial is reported in the paper.

As for this clone: Its specific antigen is unknown. No much larger clonotype is one base removed from it; base qualities were not supplied.

Points the paper makes about the study in general: After ivuxolimab, expanded clones were on average more numerous among CD8+ T cells than among CD4+ T cells. The antigen specificity of the clonally expanded peripheral T cells was not determined. In the 0.1-3.0 mg/kg groups, partial responders were among the patients with the lowest normalized peripheral clonal expansion, particularly in CD8+ T cells. Low levels of normalized T-cell clonal expansion were also seen in some patients who did not respond. At doses of 0.1 to 3.0 mg/kg, clonal expansion of both CD4+ and CD8+ blood T cells was observed from baseline to week 6.

The trial excluded patients who had a history of autoimmune disease or who were on systemic immunosuppression. Peripheral blood for TCR sequencing was drawn from every dose cohort at baseline, at cycle 4 day 1 and at cycle 7 day 1. The samples were taken from a phase I, first-in-human, multicenter, open-label dose-escalation trial of ivuxolimab. Adults with locally advanced or metastatic melanoma, renal cell, hepatocellular, or head and neck squamous cell carcinoma were enrolled in the trial. Before TCR sequencing, CD4+ and CD8+ T cells were separately sorted from peripheral blood. Genomic DNA was extracted from sorted cells for sequencing of the TCRbeta CDR3 region. The immunoSEQ Assay was used for sequencing of TCRbeta CDR3 regions. The table comes from immuneACCESS by way of TCRdb, which keeps in-frame sequences with V and J called. Part of the clones is missing from these tables; in studies checked, under half for an unresolved V gene and the rest for unknown reasons. Here the sample has around 28,000 clones; roughly 87% occur a single time. Clones ranked in the top ten supply 13% to 15% of the sample.

The sequences come from CD4+ or CD8+ T cells sorted from blood, collected in a trial of the OX40 agonist ivuxolimab. This clonotype was obtained from an adult with an advanced solid tumor such as melanoma, head and neck, liver or kidney cancer.

The CDR3 has the sequence CASSLYTGNEKLFF. The DNA sequence follows: TGTGCCAGCAGTCTCTATACAGGGAATGAAAAACTGTTTTTT. Here the chain combines TRBV28 and TRBJ1-4; TRBD1 is a weak D gene call, 6 bases matching. The CDR3 numbers 14 residues from cysteine through phenylalanine. Solely the CDR3 DNA is kept, with 42 bases framed from the first base. CDR1 and CDR2 are drawn from the germline V gene: MDHEN, SYDVKM. V drops 5 bases and J drops 5 bases, leaving 12 bases in between.